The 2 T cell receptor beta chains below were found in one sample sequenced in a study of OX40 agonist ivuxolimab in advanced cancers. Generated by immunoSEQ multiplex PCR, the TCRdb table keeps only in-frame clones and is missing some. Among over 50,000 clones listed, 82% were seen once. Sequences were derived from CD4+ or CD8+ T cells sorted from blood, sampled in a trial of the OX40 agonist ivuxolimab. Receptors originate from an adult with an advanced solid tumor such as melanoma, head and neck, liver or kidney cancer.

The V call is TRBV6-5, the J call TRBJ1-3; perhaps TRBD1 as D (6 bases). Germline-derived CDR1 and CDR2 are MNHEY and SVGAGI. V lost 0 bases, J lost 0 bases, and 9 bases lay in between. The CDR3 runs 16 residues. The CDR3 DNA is TGTGCCAGCAGTTACTCGAGGACAGTCTCTGGAAACACCATATATTTT. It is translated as CASSYSRTVSGNTIYF.

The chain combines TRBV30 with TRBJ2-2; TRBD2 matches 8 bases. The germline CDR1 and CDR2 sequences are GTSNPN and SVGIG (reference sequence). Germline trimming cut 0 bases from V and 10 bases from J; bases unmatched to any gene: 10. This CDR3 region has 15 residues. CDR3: CAWSVGAGGAEELFF. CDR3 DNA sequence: TGTGCCTGGAGTGTGGGGGCCGGGGGGGCCGAGGAGCTGTTTTTT.